This TCR beta chain was captured by sequencing in a study of control samples from healthy donors and cancer patients. Profiling relied on immunoSEQ multiplex PCR, and the TCRdb table lists in-frame clones only, not all of them. The sample has nearly 200,000 clones, over 80% seen once; the top ten hold 1.5% to 2%. This TCR was recovered from a man aged 25-45 years in good health. Sequencing was performed on blood.

The CDR3 sequence: CASSLMGAGYGYTF. The DNA of the CDR3 is TGCGCCAGCAGCTTGATGGGAGCGGGCTATGGCTACACCTTC. The rearrangement uses TRBV5-1 and TRBJ1-2; D not certain. From germline, CDR1 is SGHRS and CDR2 YFSETQ. Trimming took 1 base from V and 4 from J, leaving 11 bases between them. CDR3 size: 14 residues.